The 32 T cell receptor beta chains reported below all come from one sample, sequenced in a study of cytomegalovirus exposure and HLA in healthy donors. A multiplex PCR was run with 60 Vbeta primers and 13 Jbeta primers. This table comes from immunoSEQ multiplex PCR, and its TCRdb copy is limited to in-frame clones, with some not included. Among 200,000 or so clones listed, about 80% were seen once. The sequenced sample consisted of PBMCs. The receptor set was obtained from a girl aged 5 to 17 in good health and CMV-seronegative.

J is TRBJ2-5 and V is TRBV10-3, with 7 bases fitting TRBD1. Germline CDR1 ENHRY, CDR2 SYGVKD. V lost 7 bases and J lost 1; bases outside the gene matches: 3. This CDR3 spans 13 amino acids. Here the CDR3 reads CAIKGTAQETQYF. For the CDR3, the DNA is TGTGCCATCAAGGGGACAGCCCAAGAGACCCAGTACTTC.

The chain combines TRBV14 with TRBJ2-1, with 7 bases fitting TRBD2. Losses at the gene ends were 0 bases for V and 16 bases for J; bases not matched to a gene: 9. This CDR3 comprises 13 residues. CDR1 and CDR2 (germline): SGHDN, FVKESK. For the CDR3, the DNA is TGTGCCAGCAGCCAAGATACGCCTAGCGGTGGTTTCTTC. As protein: CASSQDTPSGGFF.

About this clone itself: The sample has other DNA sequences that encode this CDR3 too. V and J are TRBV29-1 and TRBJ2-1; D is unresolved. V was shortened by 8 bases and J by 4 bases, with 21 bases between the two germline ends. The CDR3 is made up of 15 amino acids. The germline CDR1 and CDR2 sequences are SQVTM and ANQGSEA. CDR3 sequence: CSYLINFRVYNEQFF. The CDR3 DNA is TGCAGCTATCTTATAAACTTCCGGGTTTACAATGAGCAGTTCTTC.

The chain's CDR3 is CASRAGGSYGYTF. CDR3 sequence (DNA): TGCGCCAGCAGGGCAGGGGGATCTTATGGCTACACCTTC. V is TRBV10-2 and J is TRBJ1-2; 7 bases align to TRBD1. The CDR3 has 13 residues. Germline V CDR1 and CDR2: WSHSY, SAAADI. The ends lost 6 bases at V and 5 bases at J; junction bases unmatched: 6.

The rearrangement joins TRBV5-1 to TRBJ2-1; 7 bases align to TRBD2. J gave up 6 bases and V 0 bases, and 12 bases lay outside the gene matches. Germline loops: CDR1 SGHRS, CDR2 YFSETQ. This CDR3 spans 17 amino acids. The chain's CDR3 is CASSLAVLAGVGNEQFF. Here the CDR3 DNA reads TGCGCCAGCAGCTTGGCCGTCCTTGCGGGAGTGGGCAATGAGCAGTTCTTC.

CDR3: CASSLMAGVPEQYF. The DNA for the CDR3 is TGCGCCAGCAGCTTGATGGCGGGAGTGCCCGAGCAGTACTTC. This sequence joins TRBV5-1 and TRBJ2-7; 7 nucleotides agree with TRBD2. Germline V gene lookup returns CDR1 SGHRS and CDR2 YFSETQ. After removal of 1 base from V and 6 bases from J, the junction contained 7 bases not matched to a gene. This CDR3 spans 14 amino acids.

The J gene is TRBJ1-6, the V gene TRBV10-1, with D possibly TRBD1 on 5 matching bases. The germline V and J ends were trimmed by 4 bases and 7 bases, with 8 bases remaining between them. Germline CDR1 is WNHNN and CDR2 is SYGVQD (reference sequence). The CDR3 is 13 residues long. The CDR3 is CASSGGGNSPLHF. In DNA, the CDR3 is TGCGCCAGCAGTGGGGGCGGAAATTCACCCCTCCACTTT.

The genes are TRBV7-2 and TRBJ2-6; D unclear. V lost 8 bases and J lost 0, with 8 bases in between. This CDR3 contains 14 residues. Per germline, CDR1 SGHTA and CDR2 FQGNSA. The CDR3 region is CASRSSSGANVLTF. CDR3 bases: TGTGCCAGCCGATCGAGCTCTGGGGCCAACGTCCTGACTTTC.

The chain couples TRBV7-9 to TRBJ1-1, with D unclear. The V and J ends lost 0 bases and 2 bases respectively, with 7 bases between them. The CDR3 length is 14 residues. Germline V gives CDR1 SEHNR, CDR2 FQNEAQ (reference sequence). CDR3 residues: CASSLARHNTEAFF. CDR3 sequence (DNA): TGTGCCAGCAGCTTAGCGAGACATAACACTGAAGCTTTCTTT.

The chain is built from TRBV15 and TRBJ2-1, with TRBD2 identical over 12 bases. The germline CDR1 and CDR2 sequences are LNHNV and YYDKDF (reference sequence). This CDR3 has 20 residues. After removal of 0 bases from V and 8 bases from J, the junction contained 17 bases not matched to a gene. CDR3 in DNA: TGTGCCACCAGCAGAGATACTAGCGGGAGGATCCGAATGAATAACGATGAGCAGTTCTTC. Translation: CATSRDTSGRIRMNNDEQFF.

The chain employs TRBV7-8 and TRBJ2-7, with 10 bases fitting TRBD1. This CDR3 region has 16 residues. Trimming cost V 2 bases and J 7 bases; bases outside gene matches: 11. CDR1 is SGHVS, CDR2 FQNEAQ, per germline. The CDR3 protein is CASSLLPGQGMGEQYF. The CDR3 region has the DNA TGTGCCAGCAGCTTACTACCGGGACAGGGGATGGGTGAGCAGTACTTC.

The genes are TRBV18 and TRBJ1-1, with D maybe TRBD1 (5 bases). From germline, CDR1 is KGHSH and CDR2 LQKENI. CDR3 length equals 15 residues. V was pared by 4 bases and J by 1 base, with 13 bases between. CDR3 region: CASSRTQGSNTEAFF. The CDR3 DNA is TGTGCCAGCTCACGTACTCAGGGATCGAACACTGAAGCTTTCTTT.

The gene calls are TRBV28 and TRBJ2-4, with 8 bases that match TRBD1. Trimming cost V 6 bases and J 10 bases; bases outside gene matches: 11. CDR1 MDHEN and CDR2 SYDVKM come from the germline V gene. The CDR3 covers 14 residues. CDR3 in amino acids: CASSSGQGSGIQYF. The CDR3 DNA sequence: TGTGCCAGCAGCTCAGGACAGGGTTCTGGGATTCAGTACTTC. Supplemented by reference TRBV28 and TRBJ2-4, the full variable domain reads DVKVTQSSRYLVKRTGEKVFLECVQDMDHENMFWYRQDPGLGLRLIYFSYDVKMKEKGDIPEGYSVSREKKERFSLILESASTNQTSMYLCASSSGQGSGIQYFGAGTRLSVL.

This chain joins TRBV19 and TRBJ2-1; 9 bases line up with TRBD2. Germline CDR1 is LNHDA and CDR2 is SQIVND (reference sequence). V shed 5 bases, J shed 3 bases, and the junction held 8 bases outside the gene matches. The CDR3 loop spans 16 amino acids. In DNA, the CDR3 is TGTGCCAGTAGTGGGGGGCGGCGGGGGGGCTACAATGAGCAGTTCTTC. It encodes CASSGGRRGGYNEQFF.

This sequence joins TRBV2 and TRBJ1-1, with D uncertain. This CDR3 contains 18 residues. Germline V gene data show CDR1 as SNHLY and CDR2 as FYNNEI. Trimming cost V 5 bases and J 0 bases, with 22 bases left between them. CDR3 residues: CASSPLMSAGGLNTEAFF. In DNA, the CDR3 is TGTGCCAGCAGTCCCTTAATGTCTGCAGGCGGGCTGAACACTGAAGCTTTCTTT.

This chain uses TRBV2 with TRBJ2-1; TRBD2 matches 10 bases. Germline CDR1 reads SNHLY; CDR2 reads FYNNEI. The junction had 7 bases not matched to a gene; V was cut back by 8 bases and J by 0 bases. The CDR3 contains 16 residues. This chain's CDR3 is CASETSGLSSYNEQFF. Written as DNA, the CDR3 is TGTGCCAGCGAGACTAGCGGGCTAAGCTCCTACAATGAGCAGTTCTTC.

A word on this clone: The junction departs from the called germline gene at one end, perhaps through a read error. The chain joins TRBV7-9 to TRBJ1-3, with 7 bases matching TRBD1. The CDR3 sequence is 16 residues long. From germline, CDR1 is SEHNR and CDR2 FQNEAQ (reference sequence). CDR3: CSSSLASGQDGNTIYF. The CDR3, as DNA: TGTTCCAGCAGCTTAGCCTCCGGACAGGACGGAAACACCATATATTTT.

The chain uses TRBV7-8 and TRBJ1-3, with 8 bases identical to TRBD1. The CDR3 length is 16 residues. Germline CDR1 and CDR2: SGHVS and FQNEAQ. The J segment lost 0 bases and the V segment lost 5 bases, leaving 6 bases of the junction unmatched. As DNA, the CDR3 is TGTGCCAGCAGCCTCACAGGGGGACTCTCTGGAAACACCATATATTTT. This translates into CASSLTGGLSGNTIYF.

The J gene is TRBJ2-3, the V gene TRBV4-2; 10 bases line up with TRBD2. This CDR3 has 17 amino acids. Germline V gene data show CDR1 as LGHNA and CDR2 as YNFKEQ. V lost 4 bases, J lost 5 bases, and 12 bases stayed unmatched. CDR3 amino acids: CASSRGASGSQGDTQYF. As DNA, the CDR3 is TGTGCCAGCAGCCGCGGGGCTAGCGGGAGTCAAGGAGATACGCAGTATTTT.

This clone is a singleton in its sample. CDR3 region: CASSLTGGVRTEAFF. CDR3 bases: TGTGCCAGCAGCTTGACAGGGGGCGTGAGGACTGAAGCTTTCTTT. The chain has TRBV7-2 and TRBJ1-1, with 10 positions matching TRBD1. The CDR3 is 15 amino acids. The J segment lost 5 bases and the V segment lost 3 bases, leaving 6 bases of the junction unmatched. CDR1 and CDR2 (germline): SGHTA, FQGNSA. Full variable domain (remainder filled in from reference TRBV7-2 and TRBJ1-1): GAGVSQSPSNKVTEKGKDVELRCDPISGHTALYWYRQSLGQGLEFLIYFQGNSAPDKSGLPSDRFSAERTGGSVSTLTIQRTQQEDSAVYLCASSLTGGVRTEAFFGQGTRLTVV.

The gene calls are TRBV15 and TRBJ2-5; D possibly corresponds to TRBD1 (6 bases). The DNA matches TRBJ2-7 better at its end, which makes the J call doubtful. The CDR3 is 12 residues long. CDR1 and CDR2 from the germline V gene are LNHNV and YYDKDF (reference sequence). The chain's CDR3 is CATSRGGLEQYF. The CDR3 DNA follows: TGTGCCACCAGCAGAGGGGGGCTCGAGCAGTACTTC.

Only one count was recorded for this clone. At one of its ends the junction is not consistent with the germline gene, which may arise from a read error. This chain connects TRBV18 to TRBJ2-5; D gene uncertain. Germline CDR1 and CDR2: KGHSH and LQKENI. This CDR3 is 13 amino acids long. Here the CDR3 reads CASSPNHQETQYF. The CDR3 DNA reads TGTGCCAGCTCACCAAACCACCAGGAGACCCAGTACTTC.

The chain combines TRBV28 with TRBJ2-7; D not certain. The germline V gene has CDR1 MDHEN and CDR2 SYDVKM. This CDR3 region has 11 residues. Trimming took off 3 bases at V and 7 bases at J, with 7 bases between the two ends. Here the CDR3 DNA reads TGTGCCAGCAGTTTTGACATGGAGCAGTACTTC. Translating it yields CASSFDMEQYF.

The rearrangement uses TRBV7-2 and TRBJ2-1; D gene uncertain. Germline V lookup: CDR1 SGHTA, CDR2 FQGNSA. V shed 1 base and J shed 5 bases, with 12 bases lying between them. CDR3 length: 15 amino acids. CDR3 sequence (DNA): TGTGCCAGCAGCTTAGTGGGCCACATAAACAATGAGCAGTTCTTC. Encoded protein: CASSLVGHINNEQFF. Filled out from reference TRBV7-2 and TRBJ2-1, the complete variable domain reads GAGVSQSPSNKVTEKGKDVELRCDPISGHTALYWYRQSLGQGLEFLIYFQGNSAPDKSGLPSDRFSAERTGGSVSTLTIQRTQQEDSAVYLCASSLVGHINNEQFFGPGTRLTVL.

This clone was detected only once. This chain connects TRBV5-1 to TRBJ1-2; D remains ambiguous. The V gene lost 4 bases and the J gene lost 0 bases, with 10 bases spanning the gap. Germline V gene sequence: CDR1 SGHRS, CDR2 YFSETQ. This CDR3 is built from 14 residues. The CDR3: CASSPGSANYGYTF. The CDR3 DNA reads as TGCGCCAGCAGCCCAGGATCAGCTAACTATGGCTACACCTTC.

The CDR3 sequence: CASSAQTGTYTYEQYF. The CDR3 DNA reads as TGCGCCAGCAGCGCCCAGACAGGGACTTATACCTACGAGCAGTACTTC. The chain links TRBV5-1 to TRBJ2-7; tentatively, D is TRBD1 (7 bases). Trimming pared 4 bases from V and 2 bases from J, leaving 19 bases between. From germline, CDR1 is SGHRS and CDR2 YFSETQ. This CDR3 region has 16 residues.

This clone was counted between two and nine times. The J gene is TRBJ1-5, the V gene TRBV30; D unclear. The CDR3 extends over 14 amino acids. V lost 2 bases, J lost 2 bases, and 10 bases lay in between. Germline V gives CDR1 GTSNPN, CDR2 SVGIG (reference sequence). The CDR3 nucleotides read TGTGCCTGGAGTCACAGCTTCGGCAATCAGCCCCAGCATTTT. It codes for CAWSHSFGNQPQHF.

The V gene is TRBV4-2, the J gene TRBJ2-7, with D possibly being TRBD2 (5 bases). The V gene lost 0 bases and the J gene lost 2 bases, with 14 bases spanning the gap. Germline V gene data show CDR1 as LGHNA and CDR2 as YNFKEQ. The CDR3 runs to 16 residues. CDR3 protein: CASSQEGSGSTYEQYF. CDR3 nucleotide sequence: TGTGCCAGCAGCCAAGAGGGGAGCGGATCGACCTACGAGCAGTACTTC.

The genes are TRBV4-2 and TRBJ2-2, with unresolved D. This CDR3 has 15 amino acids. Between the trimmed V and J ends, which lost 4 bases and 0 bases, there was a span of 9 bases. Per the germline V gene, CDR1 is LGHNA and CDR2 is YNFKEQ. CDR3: CASSLVHTNTGELFF. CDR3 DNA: TGTGCCAGCAGCCTGGTGCACACGAACACCGGGGAGCTGTTTTTT.

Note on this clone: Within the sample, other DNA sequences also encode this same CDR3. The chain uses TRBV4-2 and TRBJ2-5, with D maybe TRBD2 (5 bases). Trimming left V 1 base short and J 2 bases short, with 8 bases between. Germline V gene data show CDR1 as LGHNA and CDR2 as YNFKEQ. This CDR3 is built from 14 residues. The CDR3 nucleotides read TGTGCCAGCAGCCAAGGGACTGCGCAAGAGACCCAGTACTTC. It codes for CASSQGTAQETQYF.

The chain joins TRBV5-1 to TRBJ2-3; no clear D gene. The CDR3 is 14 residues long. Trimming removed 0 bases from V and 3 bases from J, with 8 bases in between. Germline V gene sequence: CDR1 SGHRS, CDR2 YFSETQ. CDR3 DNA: TGCGCCAGCAGCTTGGCCCTAGTTACAGATACGCAGTATTTT. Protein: CASSLALVTDTQYF.

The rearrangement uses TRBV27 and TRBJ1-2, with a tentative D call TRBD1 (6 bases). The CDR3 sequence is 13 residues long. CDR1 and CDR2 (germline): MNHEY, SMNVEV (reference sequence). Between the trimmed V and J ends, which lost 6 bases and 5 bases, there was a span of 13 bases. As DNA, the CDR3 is TGTGCCAGCAGGCCCTGGACAGCTTATGGCTACACCTTC. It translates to CASRPWTAYGYTF.